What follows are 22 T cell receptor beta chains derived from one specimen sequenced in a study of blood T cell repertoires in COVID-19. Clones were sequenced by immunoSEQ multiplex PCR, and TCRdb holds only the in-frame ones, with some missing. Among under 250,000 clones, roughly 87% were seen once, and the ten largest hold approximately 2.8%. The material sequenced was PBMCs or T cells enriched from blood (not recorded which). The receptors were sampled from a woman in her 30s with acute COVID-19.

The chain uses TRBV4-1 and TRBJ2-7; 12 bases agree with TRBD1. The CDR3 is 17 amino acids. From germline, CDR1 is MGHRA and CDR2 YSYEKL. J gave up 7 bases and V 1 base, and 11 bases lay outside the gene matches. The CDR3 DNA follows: TGCGCCAGCAGCCAAGTAGTCAGGGGACAGGGGGCCCGAGAGCAGTACTTC. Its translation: CASSQVVRGQGAREQYF.

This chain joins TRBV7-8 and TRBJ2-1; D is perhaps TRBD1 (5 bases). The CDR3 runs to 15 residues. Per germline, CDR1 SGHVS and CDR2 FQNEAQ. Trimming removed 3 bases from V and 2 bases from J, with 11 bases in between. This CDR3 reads CASSFSRVAYNEQFF. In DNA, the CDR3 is TGTGCCAGCAGCTTCAGCAGGGTCGCCTACAATGAGCAGTTCTTC.

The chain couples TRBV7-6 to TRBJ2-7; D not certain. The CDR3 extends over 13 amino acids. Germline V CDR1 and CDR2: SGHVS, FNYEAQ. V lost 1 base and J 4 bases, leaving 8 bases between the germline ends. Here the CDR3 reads CASSLGVRYEQYF. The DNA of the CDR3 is TGTGCCAGCAGCTTAGGCGTCCGGTACGAGCAGTACTTC.

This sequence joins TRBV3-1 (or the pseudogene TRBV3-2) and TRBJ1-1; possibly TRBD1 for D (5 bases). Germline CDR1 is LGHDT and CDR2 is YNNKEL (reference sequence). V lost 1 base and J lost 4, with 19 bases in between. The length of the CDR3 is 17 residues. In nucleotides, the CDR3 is TGTGCCAGCAGCCAAGCCCGGGACTTCTTAGGGGCCACTGAAGCTTTCTTT. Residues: CASSQARDFLGATEAFF.

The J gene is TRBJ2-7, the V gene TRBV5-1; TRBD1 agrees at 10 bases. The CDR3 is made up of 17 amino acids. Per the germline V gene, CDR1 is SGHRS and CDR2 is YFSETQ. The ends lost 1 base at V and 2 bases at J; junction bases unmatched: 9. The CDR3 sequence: CASSLRARQGAPYEQYF. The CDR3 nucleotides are TGCGCCAGCAGCTTGAGGGCCCGACAGGGGGCCCCCTACGAGCAGTACTTC.

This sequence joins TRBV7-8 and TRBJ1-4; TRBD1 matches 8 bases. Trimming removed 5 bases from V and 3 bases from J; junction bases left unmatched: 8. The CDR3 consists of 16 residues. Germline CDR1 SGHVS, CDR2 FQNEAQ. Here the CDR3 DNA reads TGTGCCAGCAGCGAAGGGACAGGAAGTTCTAATGAAAAACTGTTTTTT. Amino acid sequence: CASSEGTGSSNEKLFF.

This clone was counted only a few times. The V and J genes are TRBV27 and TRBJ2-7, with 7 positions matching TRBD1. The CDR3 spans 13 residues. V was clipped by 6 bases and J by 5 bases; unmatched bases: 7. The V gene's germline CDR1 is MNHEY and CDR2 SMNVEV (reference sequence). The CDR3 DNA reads TGTGCCAGCAGCTCGGGGACAGTGGACGAGCAGTACTTC. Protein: CASSSGTVDEQYF.

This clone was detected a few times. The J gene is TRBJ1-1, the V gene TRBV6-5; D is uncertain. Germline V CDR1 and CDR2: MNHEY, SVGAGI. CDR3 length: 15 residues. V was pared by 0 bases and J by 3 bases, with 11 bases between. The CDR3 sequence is CASSYSRWVDTEAFF. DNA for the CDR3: TGTGCCAGCAGTTACTCGAGGTGGGTGGACACTGAAGCTTTCTTT.

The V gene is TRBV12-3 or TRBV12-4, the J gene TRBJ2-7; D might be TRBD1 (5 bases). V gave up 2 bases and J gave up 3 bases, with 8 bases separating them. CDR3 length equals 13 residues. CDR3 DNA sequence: TGTGCCAGCAGTTTAAGCAGGGTCTACGAGCAGTACTTC. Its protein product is CASSLSRVYEQYF.

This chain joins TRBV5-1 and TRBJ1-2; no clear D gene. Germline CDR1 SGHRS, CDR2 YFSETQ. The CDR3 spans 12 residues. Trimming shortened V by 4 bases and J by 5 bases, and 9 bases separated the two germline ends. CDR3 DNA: TGCGCCAGCAGCCCCTCCGGGTATGGCTACACCTTC. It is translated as CASSPSGYGYTF.

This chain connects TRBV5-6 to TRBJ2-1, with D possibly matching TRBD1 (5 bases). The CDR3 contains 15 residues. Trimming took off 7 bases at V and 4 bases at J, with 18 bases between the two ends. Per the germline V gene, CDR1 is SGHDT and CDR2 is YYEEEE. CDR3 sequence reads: CASGMYVRGYNEQFF. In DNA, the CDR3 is TGTGCCAGCGGCATGTATGTTAGGGGTTACAATGAGCAGTTCTTC. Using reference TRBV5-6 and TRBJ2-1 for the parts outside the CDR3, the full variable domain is DAGVTQSPTHLIKTRGQQVTLRCSPKSGHDTVSWYQQALGQGPQFIFQYYEEEERQRGNFPDRFSGHQFPNYSSELNVNALLLGDSALYLCASGMYVRGYNEQFFGPGTRLTVL.

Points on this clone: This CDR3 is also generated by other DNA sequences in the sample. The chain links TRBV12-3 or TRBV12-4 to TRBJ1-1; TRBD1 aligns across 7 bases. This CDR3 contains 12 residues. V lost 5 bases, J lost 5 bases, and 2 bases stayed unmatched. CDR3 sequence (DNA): TGTGCCAGCAGTCTGGGACAGACTGAAGCTTTCTTT. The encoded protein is CASSLGQTEAFF.

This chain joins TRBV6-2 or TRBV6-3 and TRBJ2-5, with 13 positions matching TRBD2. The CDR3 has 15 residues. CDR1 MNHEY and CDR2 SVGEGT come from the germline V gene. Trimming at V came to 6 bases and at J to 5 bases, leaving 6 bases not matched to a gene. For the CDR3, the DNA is TGTGCCAGCAGCAGACTAGCGGGGGGCCGGGAGACCCAGTACTTC. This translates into CASSRLAGGRETQYF.

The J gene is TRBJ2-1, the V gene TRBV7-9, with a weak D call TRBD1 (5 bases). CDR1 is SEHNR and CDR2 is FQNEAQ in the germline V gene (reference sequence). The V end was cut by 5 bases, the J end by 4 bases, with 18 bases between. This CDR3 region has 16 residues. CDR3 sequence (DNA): TGTGCCAGCAGCGCCCGGACACCGAGCCTTTACAATGAGCAGTTCTTC. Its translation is CASSARTPSLYNEQFF.

The CDR3 spells CASSLAGARQNTEAFF. The DNA of the CDR3 is TGTGCCAGCAGCTTAGCGGGAGCCCGACAGAACACTGAAGCTTTCTTT. This chain joins TRBV7-9 and TRBJ1-1, with no clear D. CDR1 SEHNR and CDR2 FQNEAQ come from the germline V gene (reference sequence). The CDR3 covers 16 residues. The ends were cut back, 0 bases at V and 1 base at J, with 12 bases in the middle.

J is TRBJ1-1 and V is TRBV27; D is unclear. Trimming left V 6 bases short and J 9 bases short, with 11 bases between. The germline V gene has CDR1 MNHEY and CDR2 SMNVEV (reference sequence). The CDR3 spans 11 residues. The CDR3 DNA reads TGTGCCAGCAGCCAAGGCGGGAAAGCTTTCTTT. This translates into CASSQGGKAFF.

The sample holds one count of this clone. CDR3 amino acids: CASSEFFGTGDSGNTIYF. CDR3 sequence (DNA): TGTGCCAGCAGTGAATTTTTCGGGACAGGGGACTCTGGAAACACCATATATTTT. The J gene is TRBJ1-3, the V gene TRBV25-1; TRBD1 matches 10 bases. CDR1 MGHDK and CDR2 SYGVNS come from the germline V gene. V lost 1 base and J lost 0; bases outside the gene matches: 6. The CDR3 runs 18 residues.

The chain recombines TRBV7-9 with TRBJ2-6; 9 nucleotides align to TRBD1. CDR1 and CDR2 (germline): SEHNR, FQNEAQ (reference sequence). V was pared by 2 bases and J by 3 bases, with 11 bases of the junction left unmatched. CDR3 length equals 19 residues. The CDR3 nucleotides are TGTGCCAGCAGCTTATTTCGGGGACAGGGTCAGGGTGGGGCCAACGTCCTGACTTTC. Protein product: CASSLFRGQGQGGANVLTF.

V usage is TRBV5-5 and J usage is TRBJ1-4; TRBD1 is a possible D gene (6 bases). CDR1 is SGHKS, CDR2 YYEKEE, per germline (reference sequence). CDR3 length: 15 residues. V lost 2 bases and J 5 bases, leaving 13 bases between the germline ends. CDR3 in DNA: TGTGCCAGCAGCTTCCTGACAGGCTGGAATGAAAAACTGTTTTTT. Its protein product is CASSFLTGWNEKLFF.

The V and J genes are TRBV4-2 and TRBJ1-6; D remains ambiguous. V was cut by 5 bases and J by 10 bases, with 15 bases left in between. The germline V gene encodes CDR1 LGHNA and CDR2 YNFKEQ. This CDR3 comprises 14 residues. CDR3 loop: CASSASVQSSPLHF. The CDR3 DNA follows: TGTGCCAGCAGCGCAAGTGTCCAGTCATCACCCCTCCACTTT.

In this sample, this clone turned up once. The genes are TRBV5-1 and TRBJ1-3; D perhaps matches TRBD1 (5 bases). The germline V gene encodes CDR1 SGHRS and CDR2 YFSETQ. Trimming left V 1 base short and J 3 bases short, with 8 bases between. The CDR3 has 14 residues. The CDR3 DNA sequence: TGCGCCAGCAGCTTGACAGGTATTGGAAACACCATATATTTT. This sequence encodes CASSLTGIGNTIYF.

CDR3 in DNA: TGTGCCAGCATCCTAAAGGGGGCGCGGGGACTAGCGGGGGTTCAAGAGACCCAGTACTTC. Protein sequence: CASILKGARGLAGVQETQYF. The chain uses TRBV2 and TRBJ2-5, with 14 bases identical to TRBD2. Trimming removed 7 bases from V and 2 bases from J; junction bases left unmatched: 18. The germline CDR1 and CDR2 sequences are SNHLY and FYNNEI. This CDR3 region has 20 residues.